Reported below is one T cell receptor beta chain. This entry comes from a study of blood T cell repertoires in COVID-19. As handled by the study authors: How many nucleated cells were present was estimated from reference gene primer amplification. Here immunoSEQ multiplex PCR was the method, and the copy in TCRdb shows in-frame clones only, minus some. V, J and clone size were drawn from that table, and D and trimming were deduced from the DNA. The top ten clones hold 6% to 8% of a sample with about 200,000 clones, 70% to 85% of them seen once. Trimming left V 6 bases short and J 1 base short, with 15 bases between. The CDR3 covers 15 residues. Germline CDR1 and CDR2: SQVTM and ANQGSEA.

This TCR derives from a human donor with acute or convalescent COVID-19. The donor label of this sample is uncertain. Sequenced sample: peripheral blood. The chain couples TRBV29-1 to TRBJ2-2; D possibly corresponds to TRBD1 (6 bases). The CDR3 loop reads CSVYATGLNTGELFF. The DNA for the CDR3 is TGCAGCGTATACGCTACAGGGTTGAACACCGGGGAGCTGTTTTTT.